These 18 T cell receptor beta chains were all obtained from the same sample, sequenced in a study of cytomegalovirus exposure and HLA in healthy donors. 60 Vbeta and 13 Jbeta primers were used in PCR. Sequencing was performed with immunoSEQ multiplex PCR; in TCRdb, only in-frame clones are kept and a portion is missing. The sample includes about 130,000 clones, around 80% of them seen just once. Sequencing was done on a sample of PBMCs. The receptors derive from a female donor in good health and CMV-seronegative.

This clone was counted once. The chain links TRBV6-6 to TRBJ2-5, with 9 bases identical to TRBD2. V shed 0 bases, J shed 7 bases, and the junction held 3 bases outside the gene matches. CDR1 MNHNY and CDR2 SVGAGI come from the germline V gene (reference sequence). The CDR3 totals 14 residues. For the CDR3, the DNA is TGTGCCAGCAGTTACTCAACACTAGCGGGGACCCAGTACTTC. Protein: CASSYSTLAGTQYF.

Regarding this clone: One junction end disagrees with the germline gene, perhaps due to a read error. CDR3 DNA sequence: TGTTCCAGCAGTCCCGGGTCCGGCTACGAGCAGTACTTC. This gives the protein CSSSPGSGYEQYF. The chain links TRBV7-9 to TRBJ2-7; D is unresolved. There are 13 residues in the CDR3. Germline V gene lookup returns CDR1 SEHNR and CDR2 FQNEAQ (reference sequence).

This chain links TRBV7-6 with TRBJ2-1; 9 bases are shared with TRBD2. After removal of 1 base from V and 9 bases from J, the junction contained 10 bases not matched to a gene. The CDR3 totals 16 residues. CDR1 is SGHVS and CDR2 is FNYEAQ in the germline V gene. CDR3 bases: TGTGCCAGCAGCTTAGGGCCTGCTAGCGGGATAGGTGAGCAGTTCTTC. Its protein is CASSLGPASGIGEQFF.

The chain uses TRBV30 and TRBJ1-3; tentatively, D is TRBD1 (6 bases). The CDR3 sequence is 14 residues long. CDR1 and CDR2 from the germline V gene are GTSNPN and SVGIG (reference sequence). V was pared by 2 bases and J by 0 bases, with 8 bases between. In DNA form, the CDR3 reads TGTGCCTGGAGTCAGGGGTCCTCTGGAAACACCATATATTTT. Translation gives CAWSQGSSGNTIYF. Filled out from reference TRBV30 and TRBJ1-3, the complete variable domain reads SQTIHQWPATLVQPVGSPLSLECTVEGTSNPNLYWYRQAAGRGLQLLFYSVGIGQISSEVPQNLSASRPQDRQFILSSKKLLLSDSGFYLCAWSQGSSGNTIYFGEGSWLTVV.

This clone was recorded a few times. The chain couples TRBV11-2 to TRBJ2-1, with D perhaps matching TRBD2 (7 bases). Looked up from germline, CDR1 is SGHAT and CDR2 is FQNNGV. This CDR3 region has 16 residues. Trimming removed 5 bases at V and 9 bases at J, with 23 bases between. CDR3: CASSPAGGGGNFEQFF. In nucleotides, the CDR3 is TGTGCCAGCAGCCCGGCGGGTGGGGGGGGCAATTTTGAGCAGTTCTTC.

The chain carries TRBV15 and TRBJ1-6, with 8 bases lining up with TRBD1. CDR1 and CDR2 from the germline V gene are LNHNV and YYDKDF (reference sequence). V lost 3 bases, J lost 9 bases, and 4 bases stayed unmatched. The CDR3 sequence is 14 residues long. CDR3 amino acids: CATSSTGGSSPLHF. For the CDR3, the DNA is TGTGCCACCAGCAGCACAGGGGGGAGTTCACCCCTCCACTTT.

J is TRBJ2-5 and V is TRBV27; 10 bases line up with TRBD2. Germline values: CDR1 MNHEY, CDR2 SMNVEV (reference sequence). This CDR3 has 13 amino acids. J gave up 7 bases and V 4 bases, and 3 bases lay outside the gene matches. The CDR3 DNA sequence: TGTGCCAGCAGTTCCTTAGCGGGAGGGACCCAGTACTTC. It translates to CASSSLAGGTQYF.

This clone was observed a single time. The J gene is TRBJ1-5, the V gene TRBV28; 9 bases are a match to TRBD1. The germline V gene encodes CDR1 MDHEN and CDR2 SYDVKM. This CDR3 is 14 amino acids long. V lost 7 bases, J lost 8 bases, and 9 bases stayed unmatched. CDR3 DNA sequence: TGTGCCAGCACCTCTGGACAGGGGTCGAAGCCCCAGCATTTT. Its translation: CASTSGQGSKPQHF.

For this clone: Other nucleotide sequences from this sample produce the same CDR3. The CDR3 sequence: CASSLGGGYTF. CDR3 nucleotides: TGTGCCAGCAGCTTAGGGGGCGGCTACACCTTC. The chain joins TRBV11-2 to TRBJ1-2; TRBD1 is a possible D gene (5 bases). The CDR3 spans 11 residues. CDR1 is SGHAT, CDR2 FQNNGV, per germline. The V gene lost 1 base and the J gene lost 8 bases, with 5 bases spanning the gap.

V usage is TRBV19 and J usage is TRBJ2-7, with 7 bases lining up with TRBD2. The length of the CDR3 is 14 residues. Trimming cost V 3 bases and J 2 bases; bases outside gene matches: 4. Germline CDR1 and CDR2: LNHDA and SQIVND (reference sequence). CDR3 loop: CASSIFGGAYEQYF. The CDR3 nucleotides are TGTGCCAGTAGTATCTTTGGGGGGGCCTACGAGCAGTACTTC.

A few counts support this clone. The V gene is TRBV2, the J gene TRBJ2-1, with D tentatively TRBD1 (5 bases). The CDR3 loop spans 13 amino acids. V lost 8 bases and J 7 bases, leaving 15 bases between the germline ends. Germline assignment: CDR1 SNHLY and CDR2 FYNNEI. In DNA, the CDR3 is TGTGCCAGCGTTACAGGATCTAGTAATGAGCAGTTCTTC. Its translation: CASVTGSSNEQFF. The full variable domain, completed using reference TRBV2 and TRBJ2-1, is EPEVTQTPSHQVTQMGQEVILRCVPISNHLYFYWYRQILGQKVEFLVSFYNNEISEKSEIFDDQFSVERPDGSNFTLKIRSTKLEDSAMYFCASVTGSSNEQFFGPGTRLTVL.

This chain joins TRBV4-3 and TRBJ2-2, with 9 positions matching TRBD2. The CDR3 covers 16 residues. Germline V gives CDR1 LGHNA, CDR2 YSLEER. V was pared by 0 bases and J by 5 bases, with 4 bases of the junction left unmatched. Here the CDR3 DNA reads TGCGCCAGCAGCCAAGATTGGCTAGCGGGAACCGGGGAGCTGTTTTTT. This sequence encodes CASSQDWLAGTGELFF.

The V call is TRBV5-1, the J call TRBJ2-3, with 8 bases identical to TRBD2. The CDR3 consists of 16 residues. The V segment lost 3 bases and the J segment 3 bases; nucleotides outside the gene matches: 9. Germline lookup yields CDR1 SGHRS and CDR2 YFSETQ. The CDR3 DNA follows: TGCGCCAGCAGCTCGTGGGGAGCGGGAGCAACAGATACGCAGTATTTT. Its translation is CASSSWGAGATDTQYF.

This clone was detected a few times. The chain links TRBV5-4 to TRBJ1-1; 11 bases fit TRBD1. The V segment lost 3 bases and the J segment 5 bases; nucleotides outside the gene matches: 6. The CDR3 consists of 15 residues. Per germline, CDR1 SGHNT and CDR2 YYREEE (reference sequence). The CDR3 loop is CASSSRDRGATEAFF. The CDR3 DNA sequence: TGTGCCAGCAGCTCCCGGGACAGGGGGGCTACTGAAGCTTTCTTT.

As concerns this clone: A junction boundary mismatches the germline segment, possibly from a read error. CDR3 nucleotides: TGTTCCAGCAGTCCCACCCCGGGACAGAGTATTGTGTTCACAGATACGCAGTATTTT. This sequence encodes CSSSPTPGQSIVFTDTQYF. V is TRBV7-9 and J is TRBJ2-3; 7 bases are shared with TRBD1. Germline-derived CDR1 and CDR2 are SEHNR and FQNEAQ (reference sequence). The CDR3 length is 19 residues.

The chain recombines TRBV11-3 with TRBJ2-1; 11 bases map to TRBD2. Germline V CDR1 and CDR2: SGHNT, YENEEA. Trimming at V came to 5 bases and at J to 7 bases, leaving 7 bases not matched to a gene. The CDR3 runs 15 residues. The CDR3 nucleotides are TGTGCCAGCAGCATGACTAGCGGGGTAAGGAATGAGCAGTTCTTC. Translating it yields CASSMTSGVRNEQFF.

The chain has TRBV7-9 and TRBJ2-2, with TRBD1 matching over 8 bases. CDR1 and CDR2 from the germline V gene are SEHNR and FQNEAQ (reference sequence). There are 16 residues in the CDR3. The junction had 6 bases not matched to a gene; V was cut back by 5 bases and J by 1 base. Here the CDR3 DNA reads TGTGCCAGCAGCAGATCCGGGACAGGGAACACCGGGGAGCTGTTTTTT. Translated: CASSRSGTGNTGELFF.

The rearrangement links TRBV19 to TRBJ1-5; no clear D gene. Germline V gene sequence: CDR1 LNHDA, CDR2 SQIVND (reference sequence). This CDR3 spans 16 amino acids. The V gene lost 0 bases and the J gene lost 0 bases, with 9 bases spanning the gap. The CDR3 region is CASSIDPRLSNQPQHF. In nucleotides, the CDR3 is TGTGCCAGTAGTATAGATCCCCGACTTAGCAATCAGCCCCAGCATTTT.